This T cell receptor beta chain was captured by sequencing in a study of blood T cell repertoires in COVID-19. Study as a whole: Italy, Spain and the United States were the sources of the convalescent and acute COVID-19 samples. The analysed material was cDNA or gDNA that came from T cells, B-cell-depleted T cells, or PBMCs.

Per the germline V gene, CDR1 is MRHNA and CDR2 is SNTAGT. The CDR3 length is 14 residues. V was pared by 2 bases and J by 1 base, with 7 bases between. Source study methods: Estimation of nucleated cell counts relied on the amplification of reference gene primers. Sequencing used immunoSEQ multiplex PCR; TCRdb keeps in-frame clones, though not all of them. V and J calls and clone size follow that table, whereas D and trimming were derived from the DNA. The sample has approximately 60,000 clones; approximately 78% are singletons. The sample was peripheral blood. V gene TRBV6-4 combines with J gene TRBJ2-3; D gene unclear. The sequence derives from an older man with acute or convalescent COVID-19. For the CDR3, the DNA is TGTGCCAGCAGTGACCAGGCAGGCACAGATACGCAGTATTTT. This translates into CASSDQAGTDTQYF.